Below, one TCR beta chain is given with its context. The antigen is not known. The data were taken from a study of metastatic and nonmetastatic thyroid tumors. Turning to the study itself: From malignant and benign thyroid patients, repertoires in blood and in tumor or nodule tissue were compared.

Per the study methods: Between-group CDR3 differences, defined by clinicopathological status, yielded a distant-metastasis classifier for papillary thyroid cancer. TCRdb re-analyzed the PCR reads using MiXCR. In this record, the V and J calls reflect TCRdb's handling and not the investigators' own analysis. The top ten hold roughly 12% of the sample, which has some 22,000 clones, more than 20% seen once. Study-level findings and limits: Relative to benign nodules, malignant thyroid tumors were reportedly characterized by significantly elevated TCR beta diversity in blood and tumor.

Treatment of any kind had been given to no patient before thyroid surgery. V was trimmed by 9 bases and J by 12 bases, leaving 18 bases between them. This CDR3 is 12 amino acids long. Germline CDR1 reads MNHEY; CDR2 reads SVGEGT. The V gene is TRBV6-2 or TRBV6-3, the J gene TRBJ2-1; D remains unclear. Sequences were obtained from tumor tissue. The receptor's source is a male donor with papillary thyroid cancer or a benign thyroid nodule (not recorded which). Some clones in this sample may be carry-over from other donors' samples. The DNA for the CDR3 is TGTGCCAGTAGTACAAGCAGCCGTGCGCAGTTCTTC. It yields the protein CASSTSSRAQFF.